These 25 T cell receptor beta chains were all obtained from the same sample, sequenced in a study of cytomegalovirus exposure and HLA in healthy donors (TCRdb year 2017). The library came from the immunoSEQ multiplex PCR assay. A mixture of 60 forward primers for TCR Vbeta segments and 13 reverse primers for TCR Jbeta segments was used in the multiplex PCR. TCRdb stores this immuneACCESS table with in-frame sequences only. Part of the clones is absent; in the studies checked, under half of the shortfall reflects unresolved V genes, and no reason is known for the rest. The sample table holds hundreds of thousands of clones, of which 75% to 85% were seen once. The leading ten clones occupy less than 3% of the sample. The sample consisted of PBMCs. The receptors were gathered from a woman aged 55-69 years in good health and CMV-seropositive.

A remark on this clone: In the same sample, other DNA sequences code for this CDR3. The chain is built from TRBV10-3 and TRBJ1-5, with 7 bases matching TRBD1. Germline loops: CDR1 ENHRY, CDR2 SYGVKD. Losses at the gene ends were 8 bases for V and 0 bases for J; bases not matched to a gene: 4. The CDR3 is 14 amino acids. CDR3: CAIGTGDSNQPQHF. CDR3 nucleotides: TGTGCCATCGGAACAGGGGATAGCAATCAGCCCCAGCATTTT.

The rearrangement joins TRBV30 to TRBJ2-7, with 8 bases that match TRBD2. Germline V gene sequence: CDR1 GTSNPN, CDR2 SVGIG (reference sequence). Trimming at V came to 1 base and at J to 1 base, leaving 3 bases not matched to a gene. CDR3 size: 14 residues. The CDR3 DNA reads as TGTGCCTGGAGTGACAAGCGGGAGTCCTACGAGCAGTACTTC. It codes for CAWSDKRESYEQYF.

This sequence joins TRBV5-8 and TRBJ1-4, with TRBD1 identical over 11 bases. Germline values: CDR1 SGHTS, CDR2 YDEGEE. This CDR3 is 15 amino acids long. V lost 4 bases and J lost 7; bases outside the gene matches: 6. CDR3 region: CASSLDRGRSEKLFF. DNA for the CDR3: TGTGCCAGCAGCCTGGACAGGGGGCGGAGTGAAAAACTGTTTTTT.

The rearrangement links TRBV5-4 to TRBJ2-2; 8 nucleotides match TRBD2. Per the germline V gene, CDR1 is SGHNT and CDR2 is YYREEE (reference sequence). Losses at the gene ends were 4 bases for V and 7 bases for J; bases not matched to a gene: 6. CDR3 length: 14 residues. CDR3 DNA: TGTGCCAGCAGCCCGGCTAGCGGGCACGGGGAGCTGTTTTTT. Translating it yields CASSPASGHGELFF.

The rearrangement joins TRBV7-9 to TRBJ1-1, with no clear D. The germline gives CDR1 SEHNR, CDR2 FQNEAQ (reference sequence). V gave up 1 base and J gave up 1 base, with 7 bases separating them. This CDR3 has 14 residues. CDR3 in amino acids: CASSLDGGNTEAFF. The CDR3 coding sequence is TGTGCCAGCAGCTTAGATGGCGGGAACACTGAAGCTTTCTTT.

V usage is TRBV28 and J usage is TRBJ1-3, with D tentatively TRBD1 (5 bases). The CDR3 length is 15 residues. Trimming cost V 1 base and J 3 bases, with 10 bases left between them. Germline V gives CDR1 MDHEN, CDR2 SYDVKM. CDR3 bases: TGTGCCAGCAGTTTATTGGGCAGGGTTGGAAACACCATATATTTT. Residues: CASSLLGRVGNTIYF. Supplemented by reference TRBV28 and TRBJ1-3, the full variable domain reads DVKVTQSSRYLVKRTGEKVFLECVQDMDHENMFWYRQDPGLGLRLIYFSYDVKMKEKGDIPEGYSVSREKKERFSLILESASTNQTSMYLCASSLLGRVGNTIYFGEGSWLTVV.

The chain carries TRBV5-4 and TRBJ2-5; TRBD2 matches at 8 bases. Germline V CDR1 and CDR2: SGHNT, YYREEE (reference sequence). The CDR3 length is 16 residues. The J segment lost 2 bases and the V segment lost 1 base, leaving 7 bases of the junction unmatched. The CDR3 coding sequence is TGTGCCAGCAGCTTGAGCCTAGCGGGTTGGCAAGAGACCCAGTACTTC. Protein product: CASSLSLAGWQETQYF. The variable domain in full, completed from reference TRBV5-4 and TRBJ2-5, reads ETGVTQSPTHLIKTRGQQVTLRCSSQSGHNTVSWYQQALGQGPQFIFQYYREEENGRGNFPPRFSGLQFPNYSSELNVNALELDDSALYLCASSLSLAGWQETQYFGPGTRLLVL.

The rearrangement uses TRBV30 and TRBJ1-5, with a tentative D call TRBD1 (5 bases). Germline V gives CDR1 GTSNPN, CDR2 SVGIG (reference sequence). The CDR3 contains 13 residues. V was clipped by 1 base and J by 5 bases, with 9 bases between them. The CDR3: CAWSGREDQPQHF. The CDR3 coding sequence is TGTGCCTGGAGTGGCAGGGAGGATCAGCCCCAGCATTTT.

The chain carries TRBV14 and TRBJ1-6; TRBD1 matches at 10 bases. Germline values: CDR1 SGHDN, CDR2 FVKESK. With 4 bases clipped from V and 7 bases from J, the junction kept 4 bases outside the gene matches. CDR3 length: 15 residues. Written as DNA, the CDR3 is TGTGCCAGCAGCCCTCCGGGACAGGGGAATTCACCCCTCCACTTT. Its translation is CASSPPGQGNSPLHF.

The J gene is TRBJ2-7, the V gene TRBV7-2; 9 nucleotides align to TRBD2. The CDR3 runs to 16 residues. Germline V gene data show CDR1 as SGHTA and CDR2 as FQGNSA. With 0 bases clipped from V and 3 bases from J, the junction kept 6 bases outside the gene matches. The CDR3, as DNA: TGTGCCAGCAGCTTAGCGTCTAGCGGGGTCCTCTACGAGCAGTACTTC. It translates to CASSLASSGVLYEQYF.

The rearrangement links TRBV28 to TRBJ1-5; D uncertain. Trimming shortened V by 7 bases and J by 6 bases, and 10 bases separated the two germline ends. Germline assignment: CDR1 MDHEN and CDR2 SYDVKM. The CDR3 runs 12 residues. The CDR3 sequence: CASTAGGQPQHF. In DNA form, the CDR3 reads TGTGCCAGCACCGCCGGTGGTCAGCCCCAGCATTTT. Combining the CDR3 with reference TRBV28 and TRBJ1-5 gives the whole variable domain DVKVTQSSRYLVKRTGEKVFLECVQDMDHENMFWYRQDPGLGLRLIYFSYDVKMKEKGDIPEGYSVSREKKERFSLILESASTNQTSMYLCASTAGGQPQHFGDGTRLSIL.

The gene calls are TRBV30 and TRBJ2-7; 7 nucleotides agree with TRBD1. CDR1 and CDR2 from the germline V gene are GTSNPN and SVGIG (reference sequence). Trimming cost V 3 bases and J 4 bases; bases outside gene matches: 0. The CDR3 length is 11 residues. The CDR3 DNA reads TGTGCCTGGAGGACAGGGTACGAGCAGTACTTC. Amino acids: CAWRTGYEQYF. The full variable domain, completed using reference TRBV30 and TRBJ2-7, is SQTIHQWPATLVQPVGSPLSLECTVEGTSNPNLYWYRQAAGRGLQLLFYSVGIGQISSEVPQNLSASRPQDRQFILSSKKLLLSDSGFYLCAWRTGYEQYFGPGTRLTVT.

This chain uses TRBV4-2 with TRBJ2-6; D unresolved. The CDR3 extends over 16 amino acids. CDR1 is LGHNA and CDR2 is YNFKEQ in the germline V gene. The V end lost 4 bases, the J end lost 0 bases, and 10 bases lay between the germline ends. As DNA, the CDR3 is TGTGCCAGCAGCCCCTCTTTATCCTCTGGGGCCAACGTCCTGACTTTC. It specifies CASSPSLSSGANVLTF.

There are a few counts of this clone. V and J are TRBV5-4 and TRBJ2-6, with 7 nucleotides matching TRBD2. V lost 6 bases to trimming and J lost 1 base; unmatched junction nucleotides: 10. From germline, CDR1 is SGHNT and CDR2 YYREEE (reference sequence). This CDR3 has 17 amino acids. CDR3 coding DNA: TGTGCCAGCACTCCGGGGGGAGCTTTTTCTGGGGCCAACGTCCTGACTTTC. It is translated as CASTPGGAFSGANVLTF. The variable domain in full, with the rest retrieved from reference TRBV5-4 and TRBJ2-6, is ETGVTQSPTHLIKTRGQQVTLRCSSQSGHNTVSWYQQALGQGPQFIFQYYREEENGRGNFPPRFSGLQFPNYSSELNVNALELDDSALYLCASTPGGAFSGANVLTFGAGSRLTVL.

The chain is built from TRBV14 and TRBJ1-2, with D tentatively TRBD1 (5 bases). This CDR3 region has 14 residues. CDR1 SGHDN and CDR2 FVKESK come from the germline V gene. V shed 4 bases and J shed 8 bases, with 17 bases lying between them. The CDR3 nucleotides read TGTGCCAGCAGCCGGAGCCGGGGAGGGGACGGCTACACCTTC. Amino acid sequence: CASSRSRGGDGYTF.

The J gene is TRBJ2-7, the V gene TRBV30; 7 nucleotides align to TRBD1. Germline V gene sequence: CDR1 GTSNPN, CDR2 SVGIG (reference sequence). The CDR3 is 17 amino acids. With V trimmed by 2 bases and J by 2 bases, 15 bases remained unmatched. CDR3 bases: TGTGCCTGGAGTTCTAAAACAGGGGCCTACCCCCCCTACGAGCAGTACTTC. Translated, it gives CAWSSKTGAYPPYEQYF.

This rearrangement joins TRBV27 to TRBJ2-6, with D maybe TRBD1 (5 bases). The CDR3 is 15 residues long. V lost 3 bases and J lost 4, with 10 bases in between. Looked up from germline, CDR1 is MNHEY and CDR2 is SMNVEV (reference sequence). In DNA form, the CDR3 reads TGTGCCAGCAGTTTCTGGGGCTCCGGGGCCAACGTCCTGACTTTC. It translates to CASSFWGSGANVLTF.

As to this clone: Other nucleotide sequences from this sample produce the same CDR3. This chain uses TRBV7-6 with TRBJ1-4, with D possibly being TRBD1 (6 bases). This CDR3 is 14 amino acids long. Germline V gene sequence: CDR1 SGHVS, CDR2 FNYEAQ. Between the trimmed V and J ends, which lost 1 base and 8 bases, there was a span of 11 bases. The CDR3 loop reads CASSLVTGGEKLFF. CDR3 DNA sequence: TGTGCCAGCAGCTTAGTGACAGGCGGGGAAAAACTGTTTTTT.

The genes are TRBV14 and TRBJ2-5, with D uncertain. This CDR3 is 13 amino acids long. Germline CDR1 SGHDN, CDR2 FVKESK. V lost 1 base to trimming and J lost 12 bases, with 15 bases between them. Here the CDR3 DNA reads TGTGCCAGCAGCCAAGGAAGAGCGCCCAAGGAGTACTTC. Translating it yields CASSQGRAPKEYF.

A word on this clone: At the DNA level, this CDR3 is encoded by other sequences in the same sample as well. The J gene is TRBJ1-1, the V gene TRBV19; 7 positions match TRBD1. V trimming: 6 bases; J trimming: 1 base; junction bases outside the gene matches: 2. Germline CDR1 reads LNHDA; CDR2 reads SQIVND (reference sequence). The CDR3 runs 13 residues. The CDR3 reads CASRRQGNTEAFF. CDR3 nucleotide sequence: TGTGCCAGTAGAAGACAGGGGAACACTGAAGCTTTCTTT.

V usage is TRBV7-2 and J usage is TRBJ2-7, with 15 nucleotides matching TRBD2. The CDR3 runs to 17 residues. J was trimmed by 4 bases and V by 1 base; bases with no gene match: 5. Germline CDR1 SGHTA, CDR2 FQGNSA. The DNA of the CDR3 is TGTGCCAGCAGCTTAGGAGGACTAGCGGGGGGGAAATACGAGCAGTACTTC. Translation gives CASSLGGLAGGKYEQYF. Supplemented by reference TRBV7-2 and TRBJ2-7, the full variable domain reads GAGVSQSPSNKVTEKGKDVELRCDPISGHTALYWYRQSLGQGLEFLIYFQGNSAPDKSGLPSDRFSAERTGGSVSTLTIQRTQQEDSAVYLCASSLGGLAGGKYEQYFGPGTRLTVT.

This CDR3 reads CASSLQVRTDTQYF. As DNA, the CDR3 is TGTGCCAGCAGTTTACAGGTCCGCACAGATACGCAGTATTTT. The J gene is TRBJ2-3, the V gene TRBV28; D not certain. Trimming stripped 2 bases from V and 1 base from J, with 7 bases between. The CDR3 totals 14 residues. Germline V lookup: CDR1 MDHEN, CDR2 SYDVKM.

V usage is TRBV11-2 and J usage is TRBJ1-2, with unresolved D. Deletions cut 4 bases from V and 7 bases from J, with 10 bases between. Germline V gene data show CDR1 as SGHAT and CDR2 as FQNNGV. The CDR3 runs to 12 residues. CDR3 region: CASSWGGSGYTF. The CDR3 DNA reads TGTGCCAGCAGCTGGGGAGGGAGTGGCTACACCTTC.

The chain joins TRBV5-5 to TRBJ2-7; TRBD1 is a possible D gene (5 bases). This CDR3 spans 13 amino acids. The germline gives CDR1 SGHKS, CDR2 YYEKEE (reference sequence). V lost 1 base and J 6 bases, leaving 11 bases between the germline ends. CDR3 sequence reads: CASSLQAGLEQYF. In DNA, the CDR3 is TGTGCCAGCAGCTTGCAAGCAGGGCTCGAGCAGTACTTC.

The chain uses TRBV7-8 and TRBJ1-1; 8 bases are shared with TRBD1. Unmatched junction bases numbered 11, after V lost 5 bases and J lost 6 bases. The CDR3 extends over 15 amino acids. Germline CDR1 SGHVS, CDR2 FQNEAQ. CDR3 region: CASSNRTGWGAEAFF. DNA for the CDR3: TGTGCCAGCAGCAACAGGACAGGGTGGGGCGCTGAAGCTTTCTTT.